This note documents a single T cell receptor (beta chain) sequence. Its antigen is unidentified. This record comes from a study of cytomegalovirus exposure and HLA in healthy donors. Study-level results: Later examination showed HLA-associated TCR beta chains had greater clonal expansion than equally common others. With later analysis, a missense DCLRE1C variant became linked to TCR beta V- and J-gene trimming.

Primers included in the PCR were 60 Vbeta and 13 Jbeta primers. Sequenced by immunoSEQ multiplex PCR; TCRdb stores in-frame clones only, minus some. The sample records about 120,000 clones, 77% being singletons. Germline V gene sequence: CDR1 MNHNY, CDR2 SVGAGI (reference sequence). Between the trimmed V and J ends, which lost 7 bases and 7 bases, there was a span of 17 bases. CDR3 length equals 14 residues. The chain employs TRBV6-6 and TRBJ1-5; D remains ambiguous. Specimen: PBMCs. This clonotype was obtained from a man younger than 35 in good health and CMV-seropositive. The CDR3 DNA follows: TGTGCCAGCACCTTGGGGAGGGAGGGACAGCCCCAGCATTTT. Translation: CASTLGREGQPQHF.